Listed here are 13 T cell receptor beta chains from one sample, sequenced in a study of shared clonotypes between healthy human individuals. The data were produced by immunoSEQ multiplex PCR, yet TCRdb's version contains in-frame clones alone and is incomplete. In the table there are about 2.3 million clones, 90% to 95% of which are singletons. The sequencing input was naive CD4+ T cells from PBMCs. Stated subset: CD45RA+ positively selected. The source of these receptors is a man younger than 30 in good health. Some clones in this sample may be carry-over from other donors' samples.

The chain is built from TRBV18 and TRBJ2-2; 7 nucleotides match TRBD2. CDR3 length equals 15 residues. Germline CDR1 and CDR2: KGHSH and LQKENI. V was clipped by 9 bases and J by 4 bases; unmatched bases: 11. The CDR3 bases are TGTGCCAGTCTCGATGGCGGGAGAGGCACCGGGGAGCTGTTTTTT. This encodes CASLDGGRGTGELFF. Filled out from reference TRBV18 and TRBJ2-2, the complete variable domain reads NAGVMQNPRHLVRRRGQEARLRCSPMKGHSHVYWYRQLPEEGLKFMVYLQKENIIDESGMPKERFSAEFPKEGPSILRIQQVVRGDSAAYFCASLDGGRGTGELFFGEGSRLTVL.

CDR3 DNA: TGTGCCAGCAGAGACGGCTTAATAGTGGGGACCCAGTACTTC. Translating it yields CASRDGLIVGTQYF. The V gene is TRBV2, the J gene TRBJ2-5; D gene uncertain. Germline V gene sequence: CDR1 SNHLY, CDR2 FYNNEI. Trimming took off 6 bases at V and 7 bases at J, with 18 bases between the two ends. CDR3 size: 14 residues.

This chain joins TRBV2 and TRBJ1-1; D may be TRBD1 (6 bases). V dropped 7 bases and J dropped 4 bases, with 16 bases sitting between them. The CDR3 runs 14 residues. CDR1 SNHLY and CDR2 FYNNEI come from the germline V gene. The CDR3 protein is CASKGRGHSTEAFF. Here the CDR3 DNA reads TGTGCCAGCAAAGGGAGGGGACATAGCACTGAAGCTTTCTTT. Together with reference TRBV2 and TRBJ1-1, the CDR3 gives the full variable domain: EPEVTQTPSHQVTQMGQEVILRCVPISNHLYFYWYRQILGQKVEFLVSFYNNEISEKSEIFDDQFSVERPDGSNFTLKIRSTKLEDSAMYFCASKGRGHSTEAFFGQGTRLTVV.

The rearrangement uses TRBV9 and TRBJ2-1, with 9 bases fitting TRBD2. The germline gives CDR1 SGDLS, CDR2 YYNGEE. The V gene end was trimmed by 0 bases and the J gene end by 4 bases; junction bases not matched to a gene: 20. The length of the CDR3 is 21 residues. CDR3 sequence: CASSVDLGGNRRLAVYNEQFF. The CDR3 nucleotides are TGTGCCAGCAGCGTAGATTTGGGGGGGAACCGTCGACTAGCGGTATACAATGAGCAGTTCTTC.

V usage is TRBV19 and J usage is TRBJ1-2; D remains ambiguous. V was clipped by 7 bases and J by 3 bases, with 12 bases between them. CDR1 is LNHDA and CDR2 is SQIVND in the germline V gene (reference sequence). This CDR3 comprises 13 residues. The CDR3 sequence: CASKGPIHYGYTF. For the CDR3, the DNA is TGTGCCAGTAAAGGACCGATACACTATGGCTACACCTTC.

The chain links TRBV27 to TRBJ1-4; 10 bases line up with TRBD1. Germline loops: CDR1 MNHEY, CDR2 SMNVEV (reference sequence). The CDR3 runs 16 residues. V was pared by 5 bases and J by 3 bases, with 6 bases of the junction left unmatched. The CDR3 nucleotides read TGTGCCAGCAGTCCCGGGACAGGGGAACCTAATGAAAAACTGTTTTTT. As protein: CASSPGTGEPNEKLFF.

The CDR3 reads CASSLADSQYNEQFF. DNA of the CDR3: TGCGCCAGCAGCTTGGCGGACAGCCAATACAATGAGCAGTTCTTC. The chain couples TRBV5-1 to TRBJ2-1; D is possibly TRBD1 (6 bases). Germline V CDR1 and CDR2: SGHRS, YFSETQ. The CDR3 extends over 15 amino acids. V shed 0 bases and J shed 4 bases, with 11 bases lying between them.

This sequence joins TRBV4-1 and TRBJ2-3; D is perhaps TRBD1 (6 bases). Per the germline V gene, CDR1 is MGHRA and CDR2 is YSYEKL. Trimming cost V 4 bases and J 4 bases, with 12 bases left between them. The CDR3 loop spans 14 amino acids. The DNA of the CDR3 is TGCGCCAGCAGCCGACAGGTGAGGCCAGATACGCAGTATTTT. Residues: CASSRQVRPDTQYF.

The gene calls are TRBV27 and TRBJ1-3; D call uncertain. The CDR3 has 17 amino acids. Trimming removed 5 bases from V and 0 bases from J, with 17 bases in between. The V gene's germline CDR1 is MNHEY and CDR2 SMNVEV (reference sequence). The CDR3: CASSPTFWRASGNTIYF. Here the CDR3 DNA reads TGTGCCAGCAGTCCCACATTTTGGCGGGCCTCTGGAAACACCATATATTTT.

The J gene is TRBJ2-2, the V gene TRBV6-5, with D tentatively TRBD1 (5 bases). Germline loops: CDR1 MNHEY, CDR2 SVGAGI. The CDR3 contains 14 residues. The ends were cut back, 6 bases at V and 1 base at J, with 9 bases in the middle. The CDR3 nucleotides are TGTGCCAGCAGGAGACAGATGAACACCGGGGAGCTGTTTTTT. It translates to CASRRQMNTGELFF.

This chain joins TRBV28 and TRBJ2-3; 11 bases are a match to TRBD2. Losses at the gene ends were 5 bases for V and 5 bases for J; bases not matched to a gene: 12. This CDR3 comprises 17 residues. Germline values: CDR1 MDHEN, CDR2 SYDVKM. Written as DNA, the CDR3 is TGTGCCAGCAGTCCAGGGCGAACTAGCGGGAGTAGAGATACGCAGTATTTT. Amino acid sequence: CASSPGRTSGSRDTQYF.

Details on this clone: The same CDR3 is also encoded by other DNA sequences in this sample. The V call is TRBV28, the J call TRBJ1-1; no clear D. The CDR3 consists of 11 residues. The V gene lost 3 bases and the J gene lost 5 bases, with 4 bases spanning the gap. Germline V gene sequence: CDR1 MDHEN, CDR2 SYDVKM. Here the CDR3 DNA reads TGTGCCAGCAGTTTCTTTACTGAAGCTTTCTTT. Translation: CASSFFTEAFF.

V and J are TRBV19 and TRBJ2-5, with 11 nucleotides matching TRBD1. V shed 4 bases and J 5 bases; nucleotides not matched to a gene: 6. Germline CDR1 reads LNHDA; CDR2 reads SQIVND (reference sequence). The CDR3 totals 15 residues. The DNA of the CDR3 is TGTGCCAGTAGTAGGACAGGGGGCGCAGAGGAGACCCAGTACTTC. Protein: CASSRTGGAEETQYF.